The 8 T cell receptor beta chains listed next were all sequenced from one sample in a study of identifying expanded T cells in peripheral blood. The method was immunoSEQ multiplex PCR; TCRdb's version includes in-frame clones alone and lacks a portion of them. The table has under 150,000 clones, roughly 82% seen once. The specimen was blood. Receptor source: a person aged 18-70 years in good health.

This chain joins TRBV7-9 and TRBJ2-3, with 9 positions matching TRBD2. V trimming: 5 bases; J trimming: 6 bases; junction bases outside the gene matches: 9. There are 15 residues in the CDR3. Germline CDR1 is SEHNR and CDR2 is FQNEAQ (reference sequence). The CDR3 sequence is CASSTRGGAMDTQYF. The CDR3 bases are TGTGCCAGCAGCACGCGCGGGGGGGCCATGGATACGCAGTATTTT. Based on the CDR3 plus reference TRBV7-9 and TRBJ2-3, the full variable domain is DTGVSQNPRHKITKRGQNVTFRCDPISEHNRLYWYRQTLGQGPEFLTYFQNEAQLEKSRLLSDRFSAERPKGSFSTLEIQRTEQGDSAMYLCASSTRGGAMDTQYFGPGTRLTVL.

This chain links TRBV11-2 with TRBJ2-5; 10 bases line up with TRBD2. This CDR3 comprises 15 residues. Germline assignment: CDR1 SGHAT and CDR2 FQNNGV. V lost 5 bases to trimming and J lost 3 bases; unmatched junction nucleotides: 6. The CDR3 loop is CASSPPGLAKETQYF. The CDR3 nucleotides read TGTGCCAGCAGCCCTCCGGGACTAGCGAAAGAGACCCAGTACTTC.

The chain employs TRBV5-4 and TRBJ1-1, with D maybe TRBD1 (5 bases). This CDR3 has 17 amino acids. From germline, CDR1 is SGHNT and CDR2 YYREEE (reference sequence). With 0 bases removed from V and 0 bases from J, the gap between germline ends came to 15 bases. CDR3 residues: CASSLAKYRSLNTEAFF. As DNA, the CDR3 is TGTGCCAGCAGCTTGGCCAAGTACAGGTCTCTGAACACTGAAGCTTTCTTT.

The chain recombines TRBV6-5 with TRBJ1-2; D gene uncertain. V was cut by 5 bases and J by 7 bases, with 17 bases left in between. Germline CDR1 and CDR2: MNHEY and SVGAGI. This CDR3 contains 14 residues. The CDR3 loop reads CASSGLGGSAGYTF. The CDR3 DNA is TGTGCCAGCAGTGGATTGGGTGGCTCGGCTGGCTACACCTTC.

V and J are TRBV25-1 and TRBJ2-7, with TRBD1 matching over 8 bases. Germline V gives CDR1 MGHDK, CDR2 SYGVNS. The length of the CDR3 is 16 residues. V shed 4 bases, J shed 4 bases, and the junction held 12 bases outside the gene matches. The CDR3 nucleotides read TGTGCCAGCAGTGGAACACGACAGGGGCTGAGGTACGAGCAGTACTTC. Translation: CASSGTRQGLRYEQYF.

The chain has TRBV5-1 and TRBJ2-3; TRBD2 agrees at 10 bases. The CDR3 sequence is 15 residues long. Germline lookup yields CDR1 SGHRS and CDR2 YFSETQ. The V gene end was trimmed by 4 bases and the J gene end by 6 bases; junction bases not matched to a gene: 8. CDR3 sequence reads: CASSPAGGRGDTQYF. In DNA form, the CDR3 reads TGCGCCAGCAGCCCAGCGGGGGGGCGAGGTGATACGCAGTATTTT.

The chain recombines TRBV2 with TRBJ1-6; D gene uncertain. CDR1 SNHLY and CDR2 FYNNEI come from the germline V gene. This CDR3 is built from 11 residues. V lost 5 bases, J lost 14 bases, and 10 bases lay in between. The CDR3 DNA reads TGTGCCAGCAGTCTTTCCCTTTCCCTCCACTTT. Amino acids: CASSLSLSLHF.

This clone was seen a single time. The gene calls are TRBV11-3 and TRBJ2-2, with D perhaps assigned TRBD1 or TRBD2 (6 bases each). V lost 3 bases and J 4 bases, leaving 9 bases between the germline ends. Germline V gene lookup returns CDR1 SGHNT and CDR2 YENEEA. CDR3 length: 14 residues. CDR3 protein: CASSFRGPTGELFF. The CDR3, as DNA: TGTGCCAGCAGCTTCCGGGGGCCCACCGGGGAGCTGTTTTTT.